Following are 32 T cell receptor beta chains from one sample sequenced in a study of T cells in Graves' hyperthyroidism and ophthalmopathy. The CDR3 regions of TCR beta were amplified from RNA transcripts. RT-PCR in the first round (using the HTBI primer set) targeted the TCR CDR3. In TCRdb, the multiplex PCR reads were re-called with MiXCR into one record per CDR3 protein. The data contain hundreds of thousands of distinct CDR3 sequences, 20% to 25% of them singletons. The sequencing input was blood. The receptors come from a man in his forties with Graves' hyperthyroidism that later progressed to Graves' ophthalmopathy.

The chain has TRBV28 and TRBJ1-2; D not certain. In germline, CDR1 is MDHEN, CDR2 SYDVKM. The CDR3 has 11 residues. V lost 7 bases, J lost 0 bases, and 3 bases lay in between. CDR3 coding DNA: TGTGCCAGCAATGCTAACTATGGCTACACCTTC. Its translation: CASNANYGYTF.

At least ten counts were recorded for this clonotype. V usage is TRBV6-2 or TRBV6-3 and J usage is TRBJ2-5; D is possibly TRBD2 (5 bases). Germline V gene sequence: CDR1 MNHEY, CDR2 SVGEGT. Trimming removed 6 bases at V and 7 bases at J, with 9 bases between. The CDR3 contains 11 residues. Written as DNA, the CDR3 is TGTGCCAGCAGACTAGACGGGACCCAGTACTTC. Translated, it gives CASRLDGTQYF.

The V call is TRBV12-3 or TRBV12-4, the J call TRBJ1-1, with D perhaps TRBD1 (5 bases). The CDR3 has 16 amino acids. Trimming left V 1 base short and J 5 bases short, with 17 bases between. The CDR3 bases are TGTGCCAGCAGTTTAGACGTCGCGGGGCGGGGGACTGAAGCTTTCTTT. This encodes CASSLDVAGRGTEAFF.

The DNA for the CDR3 is TGTGCCAGCAGCCAAGGCCCCTCCTCAGCTTTCTTT. It encodes CASSQGPSSAFF. This sequence joins TRBV4-2 and TRBJ1-1, with no clear D. V was cut by 1 base and J by 10 bases, with 10 bases left in between. Germline loops: CDR1 LGHNA, CDR2 YNFKEQ. The CDR3 consists of 12 residues.

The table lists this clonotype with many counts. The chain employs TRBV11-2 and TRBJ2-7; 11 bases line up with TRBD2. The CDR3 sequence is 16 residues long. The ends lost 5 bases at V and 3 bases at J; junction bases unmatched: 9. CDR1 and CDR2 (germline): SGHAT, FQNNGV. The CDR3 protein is CASSQRAGTSGYEQYF. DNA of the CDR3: TGTGCCAGCAGCCAAAGAGCCGGGACTAGCGGCTACGAGCAGTACTTC.

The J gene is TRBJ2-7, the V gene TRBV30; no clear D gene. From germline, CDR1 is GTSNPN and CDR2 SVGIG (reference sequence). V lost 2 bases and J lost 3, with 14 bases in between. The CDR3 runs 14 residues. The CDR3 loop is CAWSSAYPHYEQYF. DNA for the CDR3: TGTGCCTGGAGTTCGGCCTACCCCCACTACGAGCAGTACTTC. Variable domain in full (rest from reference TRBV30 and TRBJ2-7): SQTIHQWPATLVQPVGSPLSLECTVEGTSNPNLYWYRQAAGRGLQLLFYSVGIGQISSEVPQNLSASRPQDRQFILSSKKLLLSDSGFYLCAWSSAYPHYEQYFGPGTRLTVT.

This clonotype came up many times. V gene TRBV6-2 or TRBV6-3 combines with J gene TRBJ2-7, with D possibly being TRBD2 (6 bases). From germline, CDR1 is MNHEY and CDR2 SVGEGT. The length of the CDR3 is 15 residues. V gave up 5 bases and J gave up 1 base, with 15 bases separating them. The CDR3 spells CASSHVAEYSYEQYF. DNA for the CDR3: TGTGCCAGCAGTCACGTAGCGGAGTATTCCTACGAGCAGTACTTC.

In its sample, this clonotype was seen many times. The chain's CDR3 is CASRRSNYGYTF. The CDR3 DNA is TGTGCCAGCAGAAGGAGCAACTATGGCTACACCTTC. This chain links TRBV6-1 with TRBJ1-2; D not certain. The germline V and J ends were trimmed by 6 bases and 2 bases, with 7 bases remaining between them. CDR3 length: 12 amino acids. Germline V lookup: CDR1 MNHNS, CDR2 SASEGT.

The DNA for the CDR3 is TGTGCCAGCAGACGGGACACCGACTATAATTCACCCCTCCACTTT. Residues: CASRRDTDYNSPLHF. The chain links TRBV6-1 to TRBJ1-6; perhaps TRBD1 as D (6 bases). This CDR3 is built from 15 residues. CDR1 MNHNS and CDR2 SASEGT come from the germline V gene. Trimming took 6 bases from V and 3 from J, leaving 12 bases between them.

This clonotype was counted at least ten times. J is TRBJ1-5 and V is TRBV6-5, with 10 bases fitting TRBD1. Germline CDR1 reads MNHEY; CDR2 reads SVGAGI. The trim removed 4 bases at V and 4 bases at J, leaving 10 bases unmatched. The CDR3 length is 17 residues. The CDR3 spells CASSFKKTGGINQPQHF. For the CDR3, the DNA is TGTGCCAGCAGTTTCAAAAAGACAGGGGGCATTAATCAGCCCCAGCATTTT.

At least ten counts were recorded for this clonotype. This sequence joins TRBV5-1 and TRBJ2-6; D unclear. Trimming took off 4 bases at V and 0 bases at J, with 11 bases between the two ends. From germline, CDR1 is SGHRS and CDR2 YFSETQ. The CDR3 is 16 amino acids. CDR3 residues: CASSPARHSGANVLTF. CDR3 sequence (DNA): TGCGCCAGCAGCCCGGCTCGGCACTCTGGGGCCAACGTCCTGACTTTC.

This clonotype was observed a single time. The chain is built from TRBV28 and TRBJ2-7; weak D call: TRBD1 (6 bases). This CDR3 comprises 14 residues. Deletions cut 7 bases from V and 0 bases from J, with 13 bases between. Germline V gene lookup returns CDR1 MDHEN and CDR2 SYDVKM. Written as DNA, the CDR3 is TGTGCCAGCATCCCGGCAGGGGTCTCCTACGAGCAGTACTTC. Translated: CASIPAGVSYEQYF.

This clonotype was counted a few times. The CDR3 here is CASSVMRAGPTGELFF. CDR3 in DNA: TGTGCCAGTAGTGTCATGAGAGCGGGACCCACCGGGGAGCTGTTTTTT. The J gene is TRBJ2-2, the V gene TRBV19; 7 bases align to TRBD2. The CDR3 extends over 16 amino acids. Germline CDR1 and CDR2: LNHDA and SQIVND (reference sequence). Germline trimming cut 5 bases from V and 4 bases from J; bases unmatched to any gene: 10.

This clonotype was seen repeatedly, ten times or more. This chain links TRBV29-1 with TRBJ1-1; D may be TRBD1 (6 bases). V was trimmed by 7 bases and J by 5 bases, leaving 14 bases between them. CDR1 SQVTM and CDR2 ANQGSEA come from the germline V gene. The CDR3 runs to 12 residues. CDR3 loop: CSAVGGGTEAFF. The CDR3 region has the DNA TGCAGCGCCGTAGGGGGGGGAACTGAAGCTTTCTTT.

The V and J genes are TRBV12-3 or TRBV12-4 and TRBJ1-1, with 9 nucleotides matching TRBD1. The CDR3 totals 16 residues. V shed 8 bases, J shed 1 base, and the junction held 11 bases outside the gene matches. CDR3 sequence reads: CASQNRGTGSNTEAFF. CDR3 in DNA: TGTGCCAGCCAAAATAGGGGGACAGGGTCGAACACTGAAGCTTTCTTT.

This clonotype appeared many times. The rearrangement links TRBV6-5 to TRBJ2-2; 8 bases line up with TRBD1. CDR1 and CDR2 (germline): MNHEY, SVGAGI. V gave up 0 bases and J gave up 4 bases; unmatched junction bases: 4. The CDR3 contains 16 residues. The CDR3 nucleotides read TGTGCCAGCAGTTACTCCCGGACAGGGACCACCGGGGAGCTGTTTTTT. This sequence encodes CASSYSRTGTTGELFF.

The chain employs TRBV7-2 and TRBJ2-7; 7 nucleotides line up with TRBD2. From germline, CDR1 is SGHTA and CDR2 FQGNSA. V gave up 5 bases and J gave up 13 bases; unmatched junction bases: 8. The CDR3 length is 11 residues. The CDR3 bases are TGTGCCAGCAGCCAAGGGAGCGGGGTCTACTTC. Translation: CASSQGSGVYF.

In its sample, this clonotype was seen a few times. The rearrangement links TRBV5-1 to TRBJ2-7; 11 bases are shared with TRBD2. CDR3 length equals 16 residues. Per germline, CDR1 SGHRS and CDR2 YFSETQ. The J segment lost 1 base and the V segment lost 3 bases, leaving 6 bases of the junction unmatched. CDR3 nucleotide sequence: TGCGCCAGCAGCTACGGACTAGCGGGCCTTTCCTACGAGCAGTACTTC. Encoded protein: CASSYGLAGLSYEQYF.

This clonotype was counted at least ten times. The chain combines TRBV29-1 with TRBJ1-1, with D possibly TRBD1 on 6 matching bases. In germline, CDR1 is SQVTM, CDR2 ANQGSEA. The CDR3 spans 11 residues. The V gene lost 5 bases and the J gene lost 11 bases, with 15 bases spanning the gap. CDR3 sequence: CSVPYGGEAFF. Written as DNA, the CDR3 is TGCAGCGTTCCCTATGGGGGCGAGGCTTTCTTT.

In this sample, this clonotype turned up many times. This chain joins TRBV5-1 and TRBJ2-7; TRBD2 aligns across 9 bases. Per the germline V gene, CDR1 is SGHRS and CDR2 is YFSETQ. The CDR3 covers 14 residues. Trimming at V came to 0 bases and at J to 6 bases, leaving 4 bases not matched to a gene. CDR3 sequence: CASSLGSGGGEQYF. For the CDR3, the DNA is TGCGCCAGCAGCTTGGGTAGCGGGGGAGGCGAGCAGTACTTC.

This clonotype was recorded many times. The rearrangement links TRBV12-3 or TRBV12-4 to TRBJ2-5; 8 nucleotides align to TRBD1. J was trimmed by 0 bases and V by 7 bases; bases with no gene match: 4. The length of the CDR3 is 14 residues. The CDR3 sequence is CASTAQGDQETQYF. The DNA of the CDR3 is TGTGCCAGCACCGCACAGGGGGACCAAGAGACCCAGTACTTC.

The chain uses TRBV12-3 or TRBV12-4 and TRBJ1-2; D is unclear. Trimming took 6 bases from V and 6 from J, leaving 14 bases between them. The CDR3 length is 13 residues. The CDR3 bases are TGTGCCAGCAGGGAAGGGATTAAAGATGGCTACACCTTC. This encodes CASREGIKDGYTF.

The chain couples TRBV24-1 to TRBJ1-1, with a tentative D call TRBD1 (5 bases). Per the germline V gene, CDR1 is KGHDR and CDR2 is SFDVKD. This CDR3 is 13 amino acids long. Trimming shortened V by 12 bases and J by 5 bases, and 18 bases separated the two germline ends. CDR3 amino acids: CAVLGPAGTEAFF. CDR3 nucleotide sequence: TGTGCCGTCCTGGGGCCCGCCGGGACTGAAGCTTTCTTT.

The CDR3 region has the DNA TGTGCCAGCATAAGACTAGCCGATAAAGTTGGAACCCAGTACTTC. This codes for CASIRLADKVGTQYF. The rearrangement links TRBV6-1 to TRBJ2-5; TRBD2 matches 7 bases. Germline V gene lookup returns CDR1 MNHNS and CDR2 SASEGT. CDR3 length: 15 residues. With V trimmed by 7 bases and J by 8 bases, 16 bases remained unmatched.

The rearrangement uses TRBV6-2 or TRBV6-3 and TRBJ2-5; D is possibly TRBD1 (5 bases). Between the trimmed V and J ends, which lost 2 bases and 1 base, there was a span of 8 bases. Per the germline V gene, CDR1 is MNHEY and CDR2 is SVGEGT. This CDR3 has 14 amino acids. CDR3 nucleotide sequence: TGTGCCAGCAGTTACGCTACAGGCCAAGAGACCCAGTACTTC. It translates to CASSYATGQETQYF.

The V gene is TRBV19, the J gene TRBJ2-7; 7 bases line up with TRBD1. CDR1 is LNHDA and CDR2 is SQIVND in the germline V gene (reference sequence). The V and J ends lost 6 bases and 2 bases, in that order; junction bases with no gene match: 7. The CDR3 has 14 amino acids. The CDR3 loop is CASSEGQATYEQYF. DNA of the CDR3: TGTGCCAGTAGCGAAGGACAGGCGACCTACGAGCAGTACTTC.

This CDR3 is CASSSSPRAGLGETQYF. The CDR3 DNA reads TGTGCCAGCAGTTCCTCTCCTCGGGCGGGACTGGGAGAGACCCAGTACTTC. J is TRBJ2-5 and V is TRBV6-5; a weak D match, TRBD2 (6 bases). The germline V gene has CDR1 MNHEY and CDR2 SVGAGI. The CDR3 covers 17 residues. Trimming left V 4 bases short and J 4 bases short, with 22 bases between.

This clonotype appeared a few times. The CDR3 nucleotides are TGTGCCAGCAGTCCACTGTTCGGGTCCTATGGCTACACCTTC. It yields the protein CASSPLFGSYGYTF. This chain links TRBV28 with TRBJ1-2; D is unresolved. This CDR3 contains 14 residues. The ends were cut back, 5 bases at V and 4 bases at J, with 14 bases in the middle. The V gene's germline CDR1 is MDHEN and CDR2 SYDVKM.

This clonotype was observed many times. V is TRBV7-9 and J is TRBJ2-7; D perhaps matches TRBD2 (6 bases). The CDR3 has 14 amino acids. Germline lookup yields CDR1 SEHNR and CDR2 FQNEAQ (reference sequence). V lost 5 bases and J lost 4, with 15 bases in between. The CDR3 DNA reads TGTGCCAGCAGCCACGGGACTTCCCCATACGAGCAGTACTTC. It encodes CASSHGTSPYEQYF.

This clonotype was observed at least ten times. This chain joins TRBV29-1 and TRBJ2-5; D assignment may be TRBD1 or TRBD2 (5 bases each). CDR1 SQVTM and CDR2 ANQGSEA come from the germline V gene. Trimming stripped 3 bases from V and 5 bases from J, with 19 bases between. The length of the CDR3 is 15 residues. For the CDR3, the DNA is TGCAGCGTTGAGACCCAGGTATCGGGGACGGAGACCCAGTACTTC. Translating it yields CSVETQVSGTETQYF.

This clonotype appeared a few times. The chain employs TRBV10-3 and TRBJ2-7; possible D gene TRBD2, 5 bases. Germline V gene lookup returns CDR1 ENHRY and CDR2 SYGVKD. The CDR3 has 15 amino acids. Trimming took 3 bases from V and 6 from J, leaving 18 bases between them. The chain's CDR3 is CAISDRASPAGEQYF. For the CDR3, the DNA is TGTGCCATCAGTGATCGGGCCTCACCGGCGGGCGAGCAGTACTTC.

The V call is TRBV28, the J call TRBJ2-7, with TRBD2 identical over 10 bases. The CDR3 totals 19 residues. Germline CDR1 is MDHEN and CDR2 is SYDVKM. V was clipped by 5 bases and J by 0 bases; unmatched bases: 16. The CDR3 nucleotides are TGTGCCAGCAGTCCGACGCGGGGAATAACTAGCGGGGTCTCCTACGAGCAGTACTTC. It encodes CASSPTRGITSGVSYEQYF.